The clone carrying this TCR beta chain was picked up one time. What it recognizes is unknown. Produced via immunoSEQ multiplex PCR; TCRdb's table is partial and in-frame only. The data show some 91,000 clones, with 75% to 90% seen just once and around 2.2% held by the top ten. As for time point: after dendritic cell vaccination, including at tumor progression/relapse. Selection required adequate fresh-frozen tumor tissue plus more than two years' survival data. Isocitrate dehydrogenase mutation was absent in all glioblastoma patients. The record originates from a study of glioma-infiltrating T cells after dendritic cell vaccination. At the level of the study: Between 2003 and 2012, patients got autologous tumor lysate-pulsed dendritic cell vaccines.

This CDR3 is built from 17 residues. Germline V lookup: CDR1 MNHEY, CDR2 SMNVEV (reference sequence). After removal of 3 bases from V and 2 bases from J, the junction contained 10 bases not matched to a gene. Study-wide findings and caveats: Higher TCR clonality did not directly relate to longer survival.

The V and J genes are TRBV27 and TRBJ2-1, with 7 bases fitting TRBD2. The TCR was taken from a human donor with glioblastoma. This specimen was blood, taken after dendritic cell vaccination. The DNA of the CDR3 is TGTGCCAGCAGTTTCTCCGCGCAGCGGGGTCCCTACAATGAGCAGTTCTTC. Translation gives CASSFSAQRGPYNEQFF.